These 5 T cell receptor beta chains originate from one sample sequenced in a study of molecular identifiers for immune sequencing clone quantification. TCRdb processed the PCR reads anew with MiXCR; each CDR3 protein has one entry. Of around 460,000 distinct CDR3 sequences in the sample, roughly 25% were seen once. The source material was naive CD8+ T cells from blood, with Jurkat cell RNA spiked in. Specified subset: FACS-sorted CD8+CD4-CCR7+CD45RA+ naive T cells. The receptors originated from a human donor in good health. Some libraries in this study had Jurkat cell RNA spiked in.

As regards this clonotype: This may arise from a read error, as a much more abundant clone is one base away. The chain couples TRBV28 to TRBJ2-7; D is perhaps TRBD2 (5 bases). CDR3 length equals 15 residues. Germline loops: CDR1 MDHEN, CDR2 SYDVKM. Trimming left V 7 bases short and J 2 bases short, with 18 bases between. In DNA form, the CDR3 reads TGTGCCAGCAATGGGCCTAGCCAGTCCCCCTACGAGCAGTACTTC. The encoded protein is CASNGPSQSPYEQYF.

As concerns this clonotype: Since a much larger clone is just one base distant, this may be a read error. J is TRBJ2-7 and V is TRBV20-1; either TRBD1 or TRBD2 may fit D (5 bases each). V was shortened by 5 bases and J by 3 bases, with 17 bases between the two germline ends. The CDR3 loop spans 14 amino acids. Germline V CDR1 and CDR2: DFQATT, SNEGSKA (reference sequence). In DNA form, the CDR3 reads TGCAGTGCTGGAGTTGTGGGACCCGGCTACGAGCAGTACTTC. Translation gives CSAGVVGPGYEQYF.

This clonotype showed up just a few times. The V call is TRBV2, the J call TRBJ2-5; tentative D call: TRBD2 (6 bases). CDR3 length: 13 amino acids. Germline lookup yields CDR1 SNHLY and CDR2 FYNNEI. The ends were cut back, 5 bases at V and 4 bases at J, with 11 bases in the middle. In DNA form, the CDR3 reads TGTGCCAGCAGTCAACTAGCAGGAGAGACCCAGTACTTC. Residues: CASSQLAGETQYF.

This clonotype was detected a few times. This chain links TRBV3-1 with TRBJ2-5, with 12 bases that match TRBD2. CDR1 LGHDT and CDR2 YNNKEL come from the germline V gene (reference sequence). The CDR3 spans 21 residues. The V and J ends lost 0 bases and 1 base, in that order; junction bases with no gene match: 15. The CDR3 DNA sequence: TGTGCCAGCAGCCAAGATCTGACTAGCGGGAGACCCACGTTTAGCCAAGAGACCCAGTACTTC. This codes for CASSQDLTSGRPTFSQETQYF.

This clonotype turned up a few times. V usage is TRBV20-1 and J usage is TRBJ1-1, with 9 bases identical to TRBD1. The CDR3 loop spans 13 amino acids. Germline loops: CDR1 DFQATT, CDR2 SNEGSKA (reference sequence). Trimming at V came to 5 bases and at J to 3 bases, leaving 4 bases not matched to a gene. The CDR3: CSAGDRDHTEAFF. The CDR3 DNA reads TGCAGTGCTGGGGACAGGGACCACACTGAAGCTTTCTTT.